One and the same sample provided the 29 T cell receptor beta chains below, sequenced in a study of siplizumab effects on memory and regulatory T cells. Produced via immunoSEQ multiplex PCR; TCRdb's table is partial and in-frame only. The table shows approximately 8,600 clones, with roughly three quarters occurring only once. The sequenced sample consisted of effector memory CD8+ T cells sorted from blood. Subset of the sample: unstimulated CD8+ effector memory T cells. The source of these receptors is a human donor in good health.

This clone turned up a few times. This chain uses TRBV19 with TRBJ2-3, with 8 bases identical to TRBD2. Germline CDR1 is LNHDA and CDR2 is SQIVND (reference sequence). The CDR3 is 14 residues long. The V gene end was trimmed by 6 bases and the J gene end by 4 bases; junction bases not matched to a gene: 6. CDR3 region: CASRTGGGPDTQYF. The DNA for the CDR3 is TGTGCCAGTAGGACGGGCGGGGGGCCAGATACGCAGTATTTT. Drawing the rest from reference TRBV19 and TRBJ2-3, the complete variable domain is DGGITQSPKYLFRKEGQNVTLSCEQNLNHDAMYWYRQDPGQGLRLIYYSQIVNDFQKGDIAEGYSVSREKKESFPLTVTSAQKNPTAFYLCASRTGGGPDTQYFGPGTRLTVL.

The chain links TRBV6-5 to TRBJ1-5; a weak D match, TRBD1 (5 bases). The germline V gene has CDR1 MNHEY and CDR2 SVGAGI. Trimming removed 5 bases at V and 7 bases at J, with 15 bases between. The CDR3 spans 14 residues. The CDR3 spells CASSGGWENQPQHF. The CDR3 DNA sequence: TGTGCCAGCAGTGGGGGGTGGGAGAACCAGCCCCAGCATTTT.

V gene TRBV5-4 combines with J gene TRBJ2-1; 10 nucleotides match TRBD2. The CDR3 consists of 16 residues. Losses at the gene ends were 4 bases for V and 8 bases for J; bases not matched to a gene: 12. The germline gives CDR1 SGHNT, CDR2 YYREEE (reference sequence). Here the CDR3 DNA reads TGTGCCAGCAGCCAGATACCGGGACTAGCGACCGATGAGCAGTTCTTC. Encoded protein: CASSQIPGLATDEQFF.

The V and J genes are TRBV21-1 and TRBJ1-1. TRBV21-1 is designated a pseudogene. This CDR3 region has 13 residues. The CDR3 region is CASTPRSCHRAFF. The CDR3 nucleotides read TGTGCCAGCACCCCCCGGAGTTGTCATAGGGCTTTCTTT.

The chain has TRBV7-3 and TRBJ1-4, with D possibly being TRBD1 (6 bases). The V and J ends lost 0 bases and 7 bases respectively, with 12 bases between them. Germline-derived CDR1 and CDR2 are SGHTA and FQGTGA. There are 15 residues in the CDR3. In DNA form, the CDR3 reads TGTGCCAGCAGCTTAACTGGGGGGGCGAGTGAAAAACTGTTTTTT. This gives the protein CASSLTGGASEKLFF.

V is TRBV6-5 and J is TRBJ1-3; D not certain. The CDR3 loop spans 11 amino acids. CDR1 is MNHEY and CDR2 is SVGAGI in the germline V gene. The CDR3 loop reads CVVGSGNTIYF. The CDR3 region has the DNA TGTGTGGTGGGTTCTGGAAACACCATATATTTT.

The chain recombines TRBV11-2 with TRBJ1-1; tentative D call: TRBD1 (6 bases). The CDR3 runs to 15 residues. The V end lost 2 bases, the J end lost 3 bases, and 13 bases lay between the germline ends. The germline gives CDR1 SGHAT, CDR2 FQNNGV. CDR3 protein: CASSLSVEGDTEAFF. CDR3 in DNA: TGTGCCAGCAGCTTATCGGTGGAGGGGGACACTGAAGCTTTCTTT.

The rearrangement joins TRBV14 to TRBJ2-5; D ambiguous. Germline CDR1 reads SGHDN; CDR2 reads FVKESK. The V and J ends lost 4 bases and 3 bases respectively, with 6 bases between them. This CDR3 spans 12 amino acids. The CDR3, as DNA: TGTGCCAGCAGCCCCTGGGAAGAGACCCAGTACTTC. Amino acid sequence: CASSPWEETQYF.

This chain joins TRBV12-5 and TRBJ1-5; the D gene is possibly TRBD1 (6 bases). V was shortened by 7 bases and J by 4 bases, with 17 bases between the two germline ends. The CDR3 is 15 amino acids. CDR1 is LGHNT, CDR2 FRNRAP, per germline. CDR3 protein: CASAEDSLGNQPQHF. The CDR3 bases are TGTGCTAGTGCCGAGGACAGCCTTGGTAATCAGCCCCAGCATTTT.

The CDR3: CASSEGRFDYGYTF. CDR3 sequence (DNA): TGTGCCAGCAGCGAGGGACGGTTCGACTATGGCTACACCTTC. V and J are TRBV9 and TRBJ1-2, with D tentatively TRBD1 (5 bases). This CDR3 is built from 14 residues. The ends were cut back, 3 bases at V and 3 bases at J, with 12 bases in the middle. CDR1 is SGDLS and CDR2 is YYNGEE in the germline V gene. Combining the CDR3 with reference TRBV9 and TRBJ1-2 gives the whole variable domain DSGVTQTPKHLITATGQRVTLRCSPRSGDLSVYWYQQSLDQGLQFLIQYYNGEERAKGNILERFSAQQFPDLHSELNLSSLELGDSALYFCASSEGRFDYGYTFGSGTRLTVV.

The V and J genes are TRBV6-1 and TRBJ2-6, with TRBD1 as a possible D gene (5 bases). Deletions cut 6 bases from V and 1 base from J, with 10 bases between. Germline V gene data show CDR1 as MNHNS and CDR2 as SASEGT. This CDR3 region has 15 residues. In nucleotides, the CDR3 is TGTGCCAGCAGGACGACAGCATCTGGGGCCAACGTCCTGACTTTC. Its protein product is CASRTTASGANVLTF.

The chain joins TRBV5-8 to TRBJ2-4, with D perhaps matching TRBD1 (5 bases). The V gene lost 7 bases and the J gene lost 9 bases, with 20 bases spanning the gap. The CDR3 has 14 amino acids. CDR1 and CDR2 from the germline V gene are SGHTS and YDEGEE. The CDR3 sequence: CASGLAGLSGIQYF. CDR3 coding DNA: TGTGCCAGCGGCCTGGCAGGGCTCAGTGGCATTCAGTACTTC.

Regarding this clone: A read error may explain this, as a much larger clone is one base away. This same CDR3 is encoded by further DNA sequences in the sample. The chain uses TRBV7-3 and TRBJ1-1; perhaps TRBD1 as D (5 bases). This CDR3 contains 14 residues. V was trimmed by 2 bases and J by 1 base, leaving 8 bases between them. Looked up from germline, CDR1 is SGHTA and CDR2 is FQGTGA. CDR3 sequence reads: CASSLHQGNTEAFF. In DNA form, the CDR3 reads TGTGCCAGCAGCTTACATCAGGGGAACACTGAAGCTTTCTTT.

CDR3 DNA sequence: TGTGCCAGCAGCTCTTGGACGGCTGGCGAGCAGTACTTC. Translated: CASSSWTAGEQYF. The chain couples TRBV5-4 to TRBJ2-7; D not resolved. CDR3 length equals 13 residues. Looked up from germline, CDR1 is SGHNT and CDR2 is YYREEE (reference sequence). With 3 bases removed from V and 6 bases from J, the gap between germline ends came to 13 bases.

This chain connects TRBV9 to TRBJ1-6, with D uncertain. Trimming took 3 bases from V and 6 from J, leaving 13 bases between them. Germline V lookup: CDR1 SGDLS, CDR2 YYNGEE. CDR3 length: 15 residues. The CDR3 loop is CASSGIRGSNSPLHF. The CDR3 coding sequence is TGTGCCAGCAGCGGAATTAGAGGATCTAATTCACCCCTCCACTTT.

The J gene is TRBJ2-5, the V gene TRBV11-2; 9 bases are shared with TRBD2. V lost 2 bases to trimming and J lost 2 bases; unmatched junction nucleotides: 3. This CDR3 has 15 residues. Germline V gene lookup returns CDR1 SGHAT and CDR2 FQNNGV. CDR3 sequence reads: CASSLTTSGQETQYF. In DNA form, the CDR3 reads TGTGCCAGCAGCTTAACGACTAGCGGACAAGAGACCCAGTACTTC.

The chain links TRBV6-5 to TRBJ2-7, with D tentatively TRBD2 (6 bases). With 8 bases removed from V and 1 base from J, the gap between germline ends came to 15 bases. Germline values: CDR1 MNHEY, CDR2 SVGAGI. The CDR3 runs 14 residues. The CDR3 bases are TGTGCCAGCTCTTTAATGGGGGGTTCCTACGAGCAGTACTTC. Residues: CASSLMGGSYEQYF.

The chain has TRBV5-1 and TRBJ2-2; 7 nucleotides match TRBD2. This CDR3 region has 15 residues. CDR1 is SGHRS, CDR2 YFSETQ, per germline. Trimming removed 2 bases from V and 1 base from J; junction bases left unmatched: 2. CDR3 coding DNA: TGCGCCAGCAGCTTCAAGCGGGGGAACACCGGGGAGCTGTTTTTT. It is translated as CASSFKRGNTGELFF. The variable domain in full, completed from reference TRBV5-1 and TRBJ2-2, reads KAGVTQTPRYLIKTRGQQVTLSCSPISGHRSVSWYQQTPGQGLQFLFEYFSETQRNKGNFPGRFSGRQFSNSRSEMNVSTLELGDSALYLCASSFKRGNTGELFFGEGSRLTVL.

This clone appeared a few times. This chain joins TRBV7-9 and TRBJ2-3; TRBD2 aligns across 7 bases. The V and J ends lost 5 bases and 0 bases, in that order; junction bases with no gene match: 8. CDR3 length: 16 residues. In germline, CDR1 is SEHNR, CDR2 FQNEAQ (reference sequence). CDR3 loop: CASSDSAGPSTDTQYF. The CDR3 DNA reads TGTGCCAGCAGCGATTCAGCGGGGCCAAGCACAGATACGCAGTATTTT.

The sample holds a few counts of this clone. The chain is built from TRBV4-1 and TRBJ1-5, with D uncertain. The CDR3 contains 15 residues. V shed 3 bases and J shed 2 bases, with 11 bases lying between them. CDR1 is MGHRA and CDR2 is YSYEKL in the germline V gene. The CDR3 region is CASSHSGDGNQPQHF. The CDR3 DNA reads TGCGCCAGCAGCCACTCCGGGGATGGCAATCAGCCCCAGCATTTT.

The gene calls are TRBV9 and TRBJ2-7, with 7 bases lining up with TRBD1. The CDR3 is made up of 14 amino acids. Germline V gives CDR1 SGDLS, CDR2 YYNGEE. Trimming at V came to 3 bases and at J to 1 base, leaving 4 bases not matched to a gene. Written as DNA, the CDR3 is TGTGCCAGCAGCGCCGACAGGGAGTCCTACGAGCAGTACTTC. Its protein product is CASSADRESYEQYF.

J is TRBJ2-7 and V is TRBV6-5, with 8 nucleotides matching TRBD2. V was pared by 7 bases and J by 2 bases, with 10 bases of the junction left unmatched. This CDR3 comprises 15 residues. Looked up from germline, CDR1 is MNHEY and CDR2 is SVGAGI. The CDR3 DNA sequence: TGTGCCAGCACCCCCGGCGCGGGAGGCCCCTACGAGCAGTACTTC. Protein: CASTPGAGGPYEQYF.

The CDR3 DNA reads as TGTGCCAGTAGTTACGGGCCAGGGGATGGCTACACCTTC. Residues: CASSYGPGDGYTF. V usage is TRBV19 and J usage is TRBJ1-2, with D possibly TRBD1 on 6 matching bases. Trimming removed 5 bases from V and 6 bases from J, with 13 bases in between. This CDR3 has 13 amino acids. CDR1 LNHDA and CDR2 SQIVND come from the germline V gene (reference sequence).

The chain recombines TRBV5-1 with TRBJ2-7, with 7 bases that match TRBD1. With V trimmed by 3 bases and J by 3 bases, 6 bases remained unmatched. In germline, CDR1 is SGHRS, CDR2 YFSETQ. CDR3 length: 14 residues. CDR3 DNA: TGCGCCAGCAGCTCCGGGACAGATATCTACGAGCAGTACTTC. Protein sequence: CASSSGTDIYEQYF.

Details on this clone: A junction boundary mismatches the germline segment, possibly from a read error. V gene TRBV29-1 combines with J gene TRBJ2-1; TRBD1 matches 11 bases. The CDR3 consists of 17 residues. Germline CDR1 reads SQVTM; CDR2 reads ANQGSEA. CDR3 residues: CSVFGTGGFLTYNEQFF. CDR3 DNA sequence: TGCAGCGTTTTCGGGACAGGGGGTTTTCTCACCTATAATGAGCAGTTCTTC.

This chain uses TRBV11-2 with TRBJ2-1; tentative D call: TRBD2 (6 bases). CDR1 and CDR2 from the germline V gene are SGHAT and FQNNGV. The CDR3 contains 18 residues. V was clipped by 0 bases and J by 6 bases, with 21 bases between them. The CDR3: CASSLDRDSPSPINEQFF. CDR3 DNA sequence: TGTGCCAGCAGCTTAGATAGGGACTCCCCCTCGCCGATCAATGAGCAGTTCTTC.

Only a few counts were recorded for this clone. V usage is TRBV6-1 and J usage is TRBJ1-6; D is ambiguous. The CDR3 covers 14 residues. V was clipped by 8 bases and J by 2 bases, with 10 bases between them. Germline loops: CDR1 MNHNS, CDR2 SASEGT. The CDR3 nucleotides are TGTGCCAGCCGTGCCGGGACCTATAATTCACCCCTCCACTTT. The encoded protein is CASRAGTYNSPLHF.

The DNA for the CDR3 is TGTGCCAGCAGCCAAGTTAGCGGGGGAAACAATCAGCCCCAGCATTTT. This gives the protein CASSQVSGGNNQPQHF. This chain uses TRBV11-2 with TRBJ1-5; possible D gene TRBD1, 5 bases. The CDR3 is 16 amino acids. The V end lost 5 bases, the J end lost 3 bases, and 17 bases lay between the germline ends. Looked up from germline, CDR1 is SGHAT and CDR2 is FQNNGV.

The CDR3 DNA reads as TGCGCCAGCAGTTCGAGGGGCACTGAAGCTTTCTTT. It yields the protein CASSSRGTEAFF. V usage is TRBV5-1 and J usage is TRBJ1-1; possible D gene TRBD1, 5 bases. The CDR3 spans 12 residues. The germline V gene has CDR1 SGHRS and CDR2 YFSETQ. Trimming cost V 5 bases and J 4 bases, with 9 bases left between them.